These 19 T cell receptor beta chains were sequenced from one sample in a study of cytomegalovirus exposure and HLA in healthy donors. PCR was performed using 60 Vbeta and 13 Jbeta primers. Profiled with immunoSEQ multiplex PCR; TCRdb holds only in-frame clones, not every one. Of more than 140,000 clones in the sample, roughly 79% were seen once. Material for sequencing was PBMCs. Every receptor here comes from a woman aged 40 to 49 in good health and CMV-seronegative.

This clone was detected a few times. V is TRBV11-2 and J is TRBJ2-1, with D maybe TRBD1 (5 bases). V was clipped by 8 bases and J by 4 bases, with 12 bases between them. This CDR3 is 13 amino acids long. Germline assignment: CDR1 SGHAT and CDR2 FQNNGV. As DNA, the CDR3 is TGTGCCAGCGCAAGGACACCTTACAATGAGCAGTTCTTC. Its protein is CASARTPYNEQFF.

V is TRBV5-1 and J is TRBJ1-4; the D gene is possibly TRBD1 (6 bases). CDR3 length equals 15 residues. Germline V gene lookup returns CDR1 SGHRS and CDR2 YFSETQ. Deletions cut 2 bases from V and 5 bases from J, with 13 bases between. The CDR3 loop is CASSFLGQGNEKLFF. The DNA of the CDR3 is TGCGCCAGCAGCTTTCTAGGCCAGGGGAATGAAAAACTGTTTTTT.

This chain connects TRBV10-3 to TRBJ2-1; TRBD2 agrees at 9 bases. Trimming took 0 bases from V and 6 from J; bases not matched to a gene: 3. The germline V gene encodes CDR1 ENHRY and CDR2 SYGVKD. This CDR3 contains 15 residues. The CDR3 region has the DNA TGTGCCATCAGTGAGTCAGAACTAGCGGGCAATGAGCAGTTCTTC. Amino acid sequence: CAISESELAGNEQFF.

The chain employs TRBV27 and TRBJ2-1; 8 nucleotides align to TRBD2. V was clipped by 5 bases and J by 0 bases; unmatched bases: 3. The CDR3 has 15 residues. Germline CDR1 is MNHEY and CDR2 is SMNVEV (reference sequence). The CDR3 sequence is CASSLGTSSYNEQFF. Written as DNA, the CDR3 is TGTGCCAGCAGTCTCGGGACTAGCTCCTACAATGAGCAGTTCTTC.

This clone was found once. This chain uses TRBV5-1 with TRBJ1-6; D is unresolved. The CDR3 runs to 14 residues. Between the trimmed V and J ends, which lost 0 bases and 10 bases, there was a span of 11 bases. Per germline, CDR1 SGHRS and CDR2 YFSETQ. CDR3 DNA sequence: TGCGCCAGCAGCTTGGGACTGCCGGGGTCACCCCTCCACTTT. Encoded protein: CASSLGLPGSPLHF.

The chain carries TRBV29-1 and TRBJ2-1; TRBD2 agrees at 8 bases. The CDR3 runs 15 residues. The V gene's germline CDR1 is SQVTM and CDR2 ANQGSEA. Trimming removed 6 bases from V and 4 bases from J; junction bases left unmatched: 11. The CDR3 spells CSVYGGDSRYNEQFF. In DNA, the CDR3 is TGCAGCGTGTACGGGGGGGACTCTCGGTACAATGAGCAGTTCTTC.

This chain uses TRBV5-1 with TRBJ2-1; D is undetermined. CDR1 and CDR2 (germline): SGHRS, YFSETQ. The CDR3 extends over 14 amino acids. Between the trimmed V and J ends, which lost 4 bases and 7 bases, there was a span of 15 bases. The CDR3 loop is CASSATSVVNEQFF. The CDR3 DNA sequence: TGCGCCAGCAGCGCGACATCCGTCGTAAATGAGCAGTTCTTC.

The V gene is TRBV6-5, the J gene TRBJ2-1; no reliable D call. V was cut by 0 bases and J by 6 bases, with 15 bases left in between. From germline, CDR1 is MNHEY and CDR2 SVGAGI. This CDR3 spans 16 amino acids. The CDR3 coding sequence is TGTGCCAGCAGTTACTCTGCCCTAGGAATCGGCAATGAGCAGTTCTTC. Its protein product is CASSYSALGIGNEQFF.

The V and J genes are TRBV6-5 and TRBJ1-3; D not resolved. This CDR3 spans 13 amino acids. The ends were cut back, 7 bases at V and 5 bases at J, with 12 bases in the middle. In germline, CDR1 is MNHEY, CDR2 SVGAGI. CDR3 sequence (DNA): TGTGCCAGCAAGACCGGGATCCGAAACACCATATATTTT. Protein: CASKTGIRNTIYF.

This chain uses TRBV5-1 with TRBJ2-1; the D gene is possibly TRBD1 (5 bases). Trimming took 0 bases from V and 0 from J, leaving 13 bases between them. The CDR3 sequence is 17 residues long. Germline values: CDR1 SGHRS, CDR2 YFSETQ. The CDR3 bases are TGCGCCAGCAGCTTGGGATTTGGGGCAAGCTCCTACAATGAGCAGTTCTTC. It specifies CASSLGFGASSYNEQFF.

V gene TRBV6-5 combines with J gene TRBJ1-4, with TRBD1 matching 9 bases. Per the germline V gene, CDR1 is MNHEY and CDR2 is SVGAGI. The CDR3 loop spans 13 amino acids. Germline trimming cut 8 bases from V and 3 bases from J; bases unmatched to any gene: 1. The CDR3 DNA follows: TGTGCCAGCCGGGACAGGGCTAATGAAAAACTGTTTTTT. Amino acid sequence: CASRDRANEKLFF.

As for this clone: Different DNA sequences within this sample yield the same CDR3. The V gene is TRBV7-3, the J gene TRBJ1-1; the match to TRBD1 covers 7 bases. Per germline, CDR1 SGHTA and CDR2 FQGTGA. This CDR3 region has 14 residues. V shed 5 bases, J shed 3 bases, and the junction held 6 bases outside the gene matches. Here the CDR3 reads CASSLTGADTEAFF. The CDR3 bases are TGTGCCAGCAGCCTTACAGGGGCCGACACTGAAGCTTTCTTT.

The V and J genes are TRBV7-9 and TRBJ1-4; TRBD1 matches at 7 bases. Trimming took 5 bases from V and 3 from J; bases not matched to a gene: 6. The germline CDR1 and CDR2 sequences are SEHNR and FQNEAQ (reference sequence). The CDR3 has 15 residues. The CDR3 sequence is CASSETGQPNEKLFF. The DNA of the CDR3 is TGTGCCAGCAGCGAGACGGGACAGCCTAATGAAAAACTGTTTTTT.

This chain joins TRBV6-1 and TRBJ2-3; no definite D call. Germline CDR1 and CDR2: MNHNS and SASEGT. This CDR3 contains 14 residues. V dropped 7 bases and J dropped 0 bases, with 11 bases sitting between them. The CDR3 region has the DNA TGTGCCAGCATAGTACAGTTTAGCACAGATACGCAGTATTTT. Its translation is CASIVQFSTDTQYF.

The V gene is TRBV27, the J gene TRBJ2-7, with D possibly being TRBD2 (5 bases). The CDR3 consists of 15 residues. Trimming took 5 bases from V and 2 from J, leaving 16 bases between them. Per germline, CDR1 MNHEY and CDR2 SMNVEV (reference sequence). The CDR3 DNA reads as TGTGCCAGCAGTCCCCGATTGAGCGGACCCTACGAGCAGTACTTC. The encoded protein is CASSPRLSGPYEQYF.

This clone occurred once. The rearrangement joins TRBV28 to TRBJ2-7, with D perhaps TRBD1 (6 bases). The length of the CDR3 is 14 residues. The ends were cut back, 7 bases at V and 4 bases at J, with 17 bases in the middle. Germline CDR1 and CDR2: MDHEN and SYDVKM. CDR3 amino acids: CASIQLTGNYEQYF. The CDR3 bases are TGTGCCAGCATCCAACTAACAGGGAATTACGAGCAGTACTTC.

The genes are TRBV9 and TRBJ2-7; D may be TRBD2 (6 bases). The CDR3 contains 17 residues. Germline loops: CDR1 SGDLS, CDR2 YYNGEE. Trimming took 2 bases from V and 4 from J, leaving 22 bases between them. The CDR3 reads CASSVGVWGTAEYEQYF. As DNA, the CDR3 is TGTGCCAGCAGCGTGGGCGTTTGGGGGACTGCGGAGTACGAGCAGTACTTC. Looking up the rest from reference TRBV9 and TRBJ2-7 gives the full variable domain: DSGVTQTPKHLITATGQRVTLRCSPRSGDLSVYWYQQSLDQGLQFLIQYYNGEERAKGNILERFSAQQFPDLHSELNLSSLELGDSALYFCASSVGVWGTAEYEQYFGPGTRLTVT.

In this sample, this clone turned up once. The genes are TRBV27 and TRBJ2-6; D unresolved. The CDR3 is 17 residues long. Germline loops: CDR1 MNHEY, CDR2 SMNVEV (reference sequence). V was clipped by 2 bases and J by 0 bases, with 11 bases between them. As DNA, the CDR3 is TGTGCCAGCAGTTTAATTGGCGGCGGCTCTGGGGCCAACGTCCTGACTTTC. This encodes CASSLIGGGSGANVLTF.

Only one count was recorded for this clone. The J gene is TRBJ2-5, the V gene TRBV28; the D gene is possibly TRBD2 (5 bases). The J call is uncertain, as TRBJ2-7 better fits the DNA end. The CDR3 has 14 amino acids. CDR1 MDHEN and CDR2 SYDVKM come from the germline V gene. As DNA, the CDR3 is TGTGCCAGCAGTTTATCGGACTTCCCGCGCGAGCAGTACTTC. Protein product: CASSLSDFPREQYF.